This entry lists 25 T cell receptor beta chains sequenced from one sample in a study of T cell changes during pregnancy in multiple sclerosis. Data came from immunoSEQ multiplex PCR; TCRdb stores just in-frame clones and leaves some out. Among approximately 88,000 clones listed, roughly 91% were seen once. Sequencing was performed on peripheral blood, taken in the first trimester of pregnancy. Source of these receptors: a female donor with multiple sclerosis, enrolled in a pregnancy study.

The chain links TRBV5-5 to TRBJ2-1; 9 bases agree with TRBD1. Germline loops: CDR1 SGHKS, CDR2 YYEKEE (reference sequence). This CDR3 region has 15 residues. J was trimmed by 10 bases and V by 4 bases; bases with no gene match: 12. Here the CDR3 DNA reads TGTGCCAGCAGCGTAACCGGGACAGGGTGGTTCGAGCAGTTCTTC. Translating gives CASSVTGTGWFEQFF. Together with reference TRBV5-5 and TRBJ2-1, the CDR3 gives the full variable domain: DAGVTQSPTHLIKTRGQQVTLRCSPISGHKSVSWYQQVLGQGPQFIFQYYEKEERGRGNFPDRFSARQFPNYSSELNVNALLLGDSALYLCASSVTGTGWFEQFFGPGTRLTVL.

The chain employs TRBV25-1 and TRBJ2-7; a weak D match, TRBD2 (6 bases). The CDR3 length is 16 residues. Per the germline V gene, CDR1 is MGHDK and CDR2 is SYGVNS. V was shortened by 0 bases and J by 5 bases, with 17 bases between the two germline ends. The CDR3 loop reads CASSEYEEEGPDEQYF. The CDR3 region has the DNA TGTGCCAGCAGTGAATACGAGGAGGAGGGCCCGGACGAGCAGTACTTC.

The rearrangement uses TRBV7-9 and TRBJ2-7; D may be TRBD1 (8 bases). V lost 4 bases, J lost 0 bases, and 22 bases lay in between. The CDR3 contains 18 residues. The germline gives CDR1 SEHNR, CDR2 FQNEAQ (reference sequence). As DNA, the CDR3 is TGTGCCAGCAGCTCACAGGGGGGGGGCCTACCTAGCTCCTACGAGCAGTACTTC. It specifies CASSSQGGGLPSSYEQYF.

A single count supports this clone. The chain combines TRBV18 with TRBJ1-1; 11 nucleotides align to TRBD1. Germline values: CDR1 KGHSH, CDR2 LQKENI. This CDR3 comprises 16 residues. Trimming cost V 1 base and J 5 bases; bases outside gene matches: 6. CDR3 in amino acids: CASSPRTGGQGTEAFF. The CDR3 bases are TGTGCCAGCTCACCACGGACAGGGGGCCAAGGGACTGAAGCTTTCTTT.

This sequence joins TRBV9 and TRBJ2-7, with 7 nucleotides matching TRBD2. V was clipped by 0 bases and J by 7 bases; unmatched bases: 10. Germline values: CDR1 SGDLS, CDR2 YYNGEE. The length of the CDR3 is 15 residues. CDR3 residues: CASSVGLGGYTEQYF. For the CDR3, the DNA is TGTGCCAGCAGCGTAGGTTTGGGGGGGTACACGGAGCAGTACTTC.

This rearrangement joins TRBV11-2 to TRBJ2-5, with D perhaps matching TRBD2 (7 bases). V lost 5 bases, J lost 1 base, and 14 bases lay in between. There are 15 residues in the CDR3. Germline lookup yields CDR1 SGHAT and CDR2 FQNNGV. CDR3 region: CASSPRRGAQETQYF. The CDR3 DNA is TGTGCCAGCAGCCCCAGACGGGGGGCCCAAGAGACCCAGTACTTC.

This chain links TRBV29-1 with TRBJ1-5; a weak D match, TRBD1 (5 bases). V was clipped by 3 bases and J by 6 bases, with 12 bases between them. The CDR3 is made up of 13 amino acids. Per the germline V gene, CDR1 is SQVTM and CDR2 is ANQGSEA. CDR3 sequence reads: CSVDGGGGQPQHF. CDR3 coding DNA: TGCAGCGTTGACGGGGGGGGAGGTCAGCCCCAGCATTTT.

This rearrangement joins TRBV7-9 to TRBJ2-1; tentative D call: TRBD2 (6 bases). Germline V gene data show CDR1 as SEHNR and CDR2 as FQNEAQ (reference sequence). The CDR3 spans 11 residues. The CDR3 protein is CVKQEGNEQFF. The CDR3 region has the DNA TGTGTCAAGCAGGAGGGTAATGAGCAGTTCTTC.

This chain links TRBV5-4 with TRBJ2-7; TRBD2 agrees at 9 bases. This CDR3 region has 16 residues. The germline V gene has CDR1 SGHNT and CDR2 YYREEE (reference sequence). V was clipped by 1 base and J by 2 bases; unmatched bases: 7. CDR3: CASSLSSGGGPYEQYF. CDR3 DNA: TGTGCCAGCAGCTTGAGTAGCGGGGGAGGACCCTACGAGCAGTACTTC.

The chain employs TRBV7-4 and TRBJ2-7; a weak D match, TRBD2 (5 bases). The ends were cut back, 5 bases at V and 3 bases at J, with 26 bases in the middle. The CDR3 runs 18 residues. Germline V CDR1 and CDR2: SGHVT, SQSDAQ. The CDR3 region is CASSLGSRVAIVVYEQYF. Here the CDR3 DNA reads TGTGCCAGCAGCCTAGGTTCGAGGGTAGCAATCGTCGTCTACGAGCAGTACTTC.

This clone was picked up one time. The CDR3 spells CATAGGGGTNEKLFF. CDR3 DNA sequence: TGTGCCACGGCCGGCGGTGGGGGGACTAATGAAAAACTGTTTTTT. The chain links TRBV6-5 to TRBJ1-4, with D possibly matching TRBD1 (5 bases). The CDR3 has 15 amino acids. Deletions cut 10 bases from V and 2 bases from J, with 17 bases between. CDR1 and CDR2 from the germline V gene are MNHEY and SVGAGI.

Comments on this clone: Additional DNA sequences in this sample encode the identical CDR3. This chain connects TRBV6-5 to TRBJ1-5; D is unresolved. Deletions cut 0 bases from V and 4 bases from J, with 4 bases between. Germline assignment: CDR1 MNHEY and CDR2 SVGAGI. The CDR3 has 13 residues. In DNA form, the CDR3 reads TGTGCCAGCAGTTACTCCTTAAATCAGCCCCAGCATTTT. This translates into CASSYSLNQPQHF.

This clone was found once. This rearrangement joins TRBV6-4 to TRBJ2-1; a possible D gene is TRBD1 (5 bases). The CDR3 totals 14 residues. V was shortened by 0 bases and J by 8 bases, with 11 bases between the two germline ends. Germline values: CDR1 MRHNA, CDR2 SNTAGT. As DNA, the CDR3 is TGTGCCAGCAGTGACTCTGCCAGCAGGGATGAGCAGTTCTTC. Encoded protein: CASSDSASRDEQFF.

The chain recombines TRBV9 with TRBJ2-2; maybe TRBD1 (6 bases). Germline V gene sequence: CDR1 SGDLS, CDR2 YYNGEE. This CDR3 contains 14 residues. Trimming took off 5 bases at V and 6 bases at J, with 14 bases between the two ends. CDR3: CASSHTGPAGELFF. The CDR3 DNA reads TGTGCCAGCAGTCATACAGGGCCCGCCGGGGAGCTGTTTTTT.

This rearrangement joins TRBV27 to TRBJ1-5; 8 bases are shared with TRBD1. CDR1 and CDR2 (germline): MNHEY, SMNVEV (reference sequence). The CDR3 covers 14 residues. J gave up 1 base and V 8 bases, and 4 bases lay outside the gene matches. This CDR3 is CASRQGLSNQPQHF. CDR3 nucleotide sequence: TGTGCCAGCCGACAGGGGTTGAGCAATCAGCCCCAGCATTTT.

The CDR3 coding sequence is TGTGCCAGCAGTGAAACAGGGAGCGGCTACACCTTC. Translating it yields CASSETGSGYTF. V is TRBV2 and J is TRBJ1-2; tentative D call: TRBD1 (6 bases). V was trimmed by 2 bases and J by 8 bases, leaving 9 bases between them. This CDR3 has 12 residues. Per the germline V gene, CDR1 is SNHLY and CDR2 is FYNNEI.

This rearrangement joins TRBV4-2 to TRBJ1-1, with a possible D match to TRBD1 (5 bases). V dropped 1 base and J dropped 0 bases, with 6 bases sitting between them. This CDR3 spans 14 amino acids. Germline loops: CDR1 LGHNA, CDR2 YNFKEQ. This CDR3 reads CASSQGQMNTEAFF. The CDR3 DNA reads TGTGCCAGCAGCCAAGGACAGATGAACACTGAAGCTTTCTTT.

This rearrangement joins TRBV7-2 to TRBJ2-7; D may be TRBD2 (6 bases). CDR3 size: 14 residues. V lost 4 bases to trimming and J lost 3 bases, with 13 bases between them. The germline V gene has CDR1 SGHTA and CDR2 FQGNSA. This chain's CDR3 is CASSYPGTHYEQYF. DNA of the CDR3: TGTGCCAGCAGCTATCCCGGGACTCACTACGAGCAGTACTTC. The variable domain in full, with the rest retrieved from reference TRBV7-2 and TRBJ2-7, is GAGVSQSPSNKVTEKGKDVELRCDPISGHTALYWYRQSLGQGLEFLIYFQGNSAPDKSGLPSDRFSAERTGGSVSTLTIQRTQQEDSAVYLCASSYPGTHYEQYFGPGTRLTVT.

The chain joins TRBV13 to TRBJ2-7; D is possibly TRBD1 (6 bases). Looked up from germline, CDR1 is PRHDT and CDR2 is FYEKMQ (reference sequence). The CDR3 is made up of 14 amino acids. V lost 3 bases, J lost 3 bases, and 12 bases lay in between. The CDR3 here is CASSFLQGGYEQYF. CDR3 in DNA: TGTGCCAGCAGCTTTTTACAGGGTGGCTACGAGCAGTACTTC. The full variable domain, completed using reference TRBV13 and TRBJ2-7, is AAGVIQSPRHLIKEKRETATLKCYPIPRHDTVYWYQQGPGQDPQFLISFYEKMQSDKGSIPDRFSAQQFSDYHSELNMSSLELGDSALYFCASSFLQGGYEQYFGPGTRLTVT.

The chain uses TRBV7-6 and TRBJ2-2; D is possibly TRBD1 (7 bases). CDR3 length: 15 amino acids. The germline V and J ends were trimmed by 10 bases and 1 base, with 16 bases remaining between them. Germline assignment: CDR1 SGHVS and CDR2 FNYEAQ. CDR3 in amino acids: CATLRRGQNTGELFF. The CDR3 DNA is TGTGCCACACTGCGGAGGGGGCAGAACACCGGGGAGCTGTTTTTT.

The V call is TRBV2, the J call TRBJ1-6; D is possibly TRBD1 (5 bases). The V and J ends lost 4 bases and 7 bases respectively, with 11 bases between them. The CDR3 is 14 amino acids. Germline-derived CDR1 and CDR2 are SNHLY and FYNNEI. The CDR3 spells CASSVIGGNSPLHF. As DNA, the CDR3 is TGTGCCAGCAGTGTAATTGGGGGGAATTCACCCCTCCACTTT.

The J gene is TRBJ2-7, the V gene TRBV5-1, with D maybe TRBD2 (5 bases). This CDR3 contains 17 residues. The V gene's germline CDR1 is SGHRS and CDR2 YFSETQ. V lost 4 bases, J lost 3 bases, and 23 bases lay in between. CDR3 amino acids: CASSPQGTQFAGYEQYF. The CDR3 DNA reads TGCGCCAGCAGCCCACAAGGAACTCAGTTCGCGGGCTACGAGCAGTACTTC.

The chain uses TRBV6-5 and TRBJ1-2, with 10 bases aligning to TRBD1. V lost 5 bases, J lost 6 bases, and 9 bases stayed unmatched. Germline V gene data show CDR1 as MNHEY and CDR2 as SVGAGI. This CDR3 spans 15 amino acids. The CDR3 DNA is TGTGCCAGCAGTAGTATTATTGGGACAGGGGATGGCTACACCTTC. As protein: CASSSIIGTGDGYTF.

This chain joins TRBV9 and TRBJ2-7; D is possibly TRBD2 (6 bases). The CDR3 is 14 residues long. Trimming left V 3 bases short and J 2 bases short, with 12 bases between. CDR1 SGDLS and CDR2 YYNGEE come from the germline V gene. CDR3 nucleotides: TGTGCCAGCAGCGGACCGGAGGGCCCCTACGAGCAGTACTTC. Translation: CASSGPEGPYEQYF.

Only one count was recorded for this clone. V is TRBV5-6 and J is TRBJ1-2, with TRBD1 as a possible D gene (5 bases). Germline V gene data show CDR1 as SGHDT and CDR2 as YYEEEE. Trimming removed 0 bases at V and 8 bases at J, with 11 bases between. The CDR3 runs 13 residues. CDR3 nucleotides: TGTGCCAGCAGCTTGGTTGGGGGGGACGGCTACACCTTC. As protein: CASSLVGGDGYTF.